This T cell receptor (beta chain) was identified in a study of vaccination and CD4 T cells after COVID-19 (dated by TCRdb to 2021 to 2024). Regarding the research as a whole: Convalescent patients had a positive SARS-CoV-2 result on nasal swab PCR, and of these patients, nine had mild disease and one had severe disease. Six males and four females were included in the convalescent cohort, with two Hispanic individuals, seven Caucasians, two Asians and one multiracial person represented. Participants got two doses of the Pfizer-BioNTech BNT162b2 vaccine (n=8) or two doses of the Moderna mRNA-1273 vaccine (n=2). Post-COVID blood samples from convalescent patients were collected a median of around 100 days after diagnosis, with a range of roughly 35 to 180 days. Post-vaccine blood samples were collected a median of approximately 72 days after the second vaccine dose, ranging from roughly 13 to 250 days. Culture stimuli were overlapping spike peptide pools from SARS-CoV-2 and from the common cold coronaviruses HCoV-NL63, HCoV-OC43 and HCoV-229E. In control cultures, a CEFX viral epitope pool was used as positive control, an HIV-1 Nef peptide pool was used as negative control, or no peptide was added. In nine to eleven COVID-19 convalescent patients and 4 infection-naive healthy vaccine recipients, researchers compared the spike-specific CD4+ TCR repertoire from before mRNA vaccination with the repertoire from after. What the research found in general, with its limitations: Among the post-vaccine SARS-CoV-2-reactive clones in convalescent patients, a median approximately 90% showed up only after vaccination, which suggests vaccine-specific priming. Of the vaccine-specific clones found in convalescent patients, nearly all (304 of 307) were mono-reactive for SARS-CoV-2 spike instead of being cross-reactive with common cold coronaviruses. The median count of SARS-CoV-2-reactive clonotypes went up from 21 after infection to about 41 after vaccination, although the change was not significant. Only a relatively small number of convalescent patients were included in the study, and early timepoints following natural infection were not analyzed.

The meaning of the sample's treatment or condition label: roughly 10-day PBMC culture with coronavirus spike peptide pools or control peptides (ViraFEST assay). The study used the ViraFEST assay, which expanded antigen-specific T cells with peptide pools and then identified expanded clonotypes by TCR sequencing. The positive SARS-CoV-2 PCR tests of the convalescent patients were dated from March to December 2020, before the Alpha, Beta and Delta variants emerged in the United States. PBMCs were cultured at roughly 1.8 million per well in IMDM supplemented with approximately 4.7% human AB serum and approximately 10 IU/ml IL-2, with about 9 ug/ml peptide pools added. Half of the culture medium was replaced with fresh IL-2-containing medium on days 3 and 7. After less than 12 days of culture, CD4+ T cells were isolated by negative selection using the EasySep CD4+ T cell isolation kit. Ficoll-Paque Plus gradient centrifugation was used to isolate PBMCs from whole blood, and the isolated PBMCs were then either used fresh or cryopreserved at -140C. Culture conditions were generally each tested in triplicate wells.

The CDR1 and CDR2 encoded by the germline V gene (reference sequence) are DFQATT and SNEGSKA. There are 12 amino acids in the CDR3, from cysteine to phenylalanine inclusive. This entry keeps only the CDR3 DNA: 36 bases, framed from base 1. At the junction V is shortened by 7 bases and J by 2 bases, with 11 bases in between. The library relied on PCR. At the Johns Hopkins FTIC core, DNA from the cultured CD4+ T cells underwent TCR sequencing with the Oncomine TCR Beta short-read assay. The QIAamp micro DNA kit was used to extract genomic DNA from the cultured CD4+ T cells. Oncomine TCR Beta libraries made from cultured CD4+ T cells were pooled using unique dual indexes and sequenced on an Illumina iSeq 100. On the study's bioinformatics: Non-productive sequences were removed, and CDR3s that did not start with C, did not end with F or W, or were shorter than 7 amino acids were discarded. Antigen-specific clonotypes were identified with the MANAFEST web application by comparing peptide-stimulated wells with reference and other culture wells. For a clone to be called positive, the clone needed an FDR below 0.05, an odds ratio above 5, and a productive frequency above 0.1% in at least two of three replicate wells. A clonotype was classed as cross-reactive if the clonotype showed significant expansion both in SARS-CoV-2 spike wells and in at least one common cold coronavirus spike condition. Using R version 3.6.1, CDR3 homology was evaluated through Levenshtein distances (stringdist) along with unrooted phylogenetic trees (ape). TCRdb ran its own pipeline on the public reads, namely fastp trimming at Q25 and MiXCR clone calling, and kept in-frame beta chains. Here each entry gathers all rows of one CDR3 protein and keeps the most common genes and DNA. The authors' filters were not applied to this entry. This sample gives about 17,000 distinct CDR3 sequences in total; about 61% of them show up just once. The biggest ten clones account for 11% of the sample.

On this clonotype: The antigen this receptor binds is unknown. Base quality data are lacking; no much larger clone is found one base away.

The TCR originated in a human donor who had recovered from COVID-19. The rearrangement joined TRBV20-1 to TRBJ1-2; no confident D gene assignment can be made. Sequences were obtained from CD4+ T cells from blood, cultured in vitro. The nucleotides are TGCAGTGTCAGGTTAACGAACTATGGCTACACCTTC. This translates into CSVRLTNYGYTF.